Below are 17 T cell receptor beta chains sequenced from a single sample in a study of OX40 agonist ivuxolimab in advanced cancers. Libraries were prepared by immunoSEQ multiplex PCR; TCRdb keeps only in-frame clonotypes and omits some of them. The table shows around 20,000 clones, with about 80% occurring only once. The specimen comprised CD4+ or CD8+ T cells sorted from blood, sampled in a trial of the OX40 agonist ivuxolimab. These receptors were collected from an adult with an advanced solid tumor such as melanoma, head and neck, liver or kidney cancer.

V usage is TRBV25-1 and J usage is TRBJ1-1; unclear D gene. There are 12 residues in the CDR3. The germline CDR1 and CDR2 sequences are MGHDK and SYGVNS. Deletions cut 3 bases from V and 11 bases from J, with 13 bases between. CDR3 region: CASSDYGVLAFF. DNA of the CDR3: TGTGCCAGCAGTGATTATGGGGTCCTGGCTTTCTTT.

This clone was seen just once. This chain uses TRBV9 with TRBJ1-3; 11 bases align to TRBD1. Losses at the gene ends were 0 bases for V and 3 bases for J; bases not matched to a gene: 2. The CDR3 runs 16 residues. Germline CDR1 reads SGDLS; CDR2 reads YYNGEE. DNA for the CDR3: TGTGCCAGCAGCGTAGCAGGGACAGGGGGTGGAAACACCATATATTTT. It is translated as CASSVAGTGGGNTIYF.

The rearrangement joins TRBV2 to TRBJ2-5, with D possibly called TRBD1 or TRBD2 (7 bases each). Trimming pared 5 bases from V and 2 bases from J, leaving 15 bases between. Germline-derived CDR1 and CDR2 are SNHLY and FYNNEI. The CDR3 consists of 15 residues. For the CDR3, the DNA is TGTGCCAGCAGTCTGTCAGGGGGAGGGCAAGAGACCCAGTACTTC. Translated: CASSLSGGGQETQYF.

This chain connects TRBV9 to TRBJ1-1; D is uncertain. The CDR3 sequence is 15 residues long. CDR1 and CDR2 (germline): SGDLS, YYNGEE. Trimming shortened V by 5 bases and J by 3 bases, and 17 bases separated the two germline ends. The CDR3 sequence: CASRKTPTTDTEAFF. In nucleotides, the CDR3 is TGTGCCAGCAGGAAGACACCAACGACGGACACTGAAGCTTTCTTT.

The J gene is TRBJ1-1, the V gene TRBV28; 12 positions match TRBD1. The CDR3 runs to 17 residues. Losses at the gene ends were 2 bases for V and 2 bases for J; bases not matched to a gene: 6. The germline gives CDR1 MDHEN, CDR2 SYDVKM. CDR3 loop: CASSLTGQGARNTEAFF. The CDR3 DNA reads as TGTGCCAGCAGTTTAACGGGACAGGGGGCGCGTAACACTGAAGCTTTCTTT.

V is TRBV11-2 and J is TRBJ1-1; D remains ambiguous. Germline V gene data show CDR1 as SGHAT and CDR2 as FQNNGV. Trimming removed 7 bases at V and 1 base at J, with 10 bases between. The CDR3 runs 13 residues. CDR3 nucleotides: TGTGCCAGCACCCTCACCAGGAACACTGAAGCTTTCTTT. The encoded protein is CASTLTRNTEAFF. The whole variable domain, remainder taken from reference TRBV11-2 and TRBJ1-1, is EAGVAQSPRYKIIEKRQSVAFWCNPISGHATLYWYQQILGQGPKLLIQFQNNGVVDDSQLPKDRFSAERLKGVDSTLKIQPAKLEDSAVYLCASTLTRNTEAFFGQGTRLTVV.

The chain combines TRBV14 with TRBJ1-1; D uncertain. This CDR3 comprises 13 residues. V lost 4 bases, J lost 5 bases, and 11 bases lay in between. Germline CDR1 is SGHDN and CDR2 is FVKESK. CDR3 sequence (DNA): TGTGCCAGCAGCCTCAACTTGTTAACTGAAGCTTTCTTT. Translating gives CASSLNLLTEAFF.

The chain links TRBV11-2 to TRBJ2-1; 8 bases are a match to TRBD2. The germline CDR1 and CDR2 sequences are SGHAT and FQNNGV. The length of the CDR3 is 14 residues. V lost 3 bases, J lost 5 bases, and 3 bases stayed unmatched. Written as DNA, the CDR3 is TGTGCCAGCAGCTTGGGACTAGTCAACAATGAGCAGTTCTTC. This translates into CASSLGLVNNEQFF.

This clone was observed a single time. Other DNA sequences from this sample encode an identical CDR3 as well. The chain carries TRBV4-1 and TRBJ2-5, with D tentatively TRBD2 (6 bases). Between the trimmed V and J ends, which lost 1 base and 1 base, there was a span of 19 bases. The germline V gene has CDR1 MGHRA and CDR2 YSYEKL. The CDR3 is made up of 18 amino acids. This chain's CDR3 is CASSQVSQRGLAQETQYF. DNA for the CDR3: TGCGCCAGCAGCCAAGTGAGTCAACGGGGACTGGCCCAAGAGACCCAGTACTTC.

The rearrangement links TRBV6-5 to TRBJ2-3; TRBD2 matches at 9 bases. Germline assignment: CDR1 MNHEY and CDR2 SVGAGI. The CDR3 is made up of 15 amino acids. The V gene end was trimmed by 3 bases and the J gene end by 4 bases; junction bases not matched to a gene: 5. CDR3 amino acids: CASSYAAGGPDTQYF. CDR3 DNA sequence: TGTGCCAGCAGTTATGCGGCGGGGGGGCCAGATACGCAGTATTTT.

This clone was counted once. The V call is TRBV7-2, the J call TRBJ1-2, with D possibly TRBD1 on 5 matching bases. From germline, CDR1 is SGHTA and CDR2 FQGNSA. The CDR3 spans 14 residues. V shed 1 base and J shed 3 bases, with 9 bases lying between them. In DNA, the CDR3 is TGTGCCAGCAGCTTAGTGGGGGGGGACTATGGCTACACCTTC. It codes for CASSLVGGDYGYTF.

This clone was counted once. The genes are TRBV6-5 and TRBJ1-1; no reliable D call. The CDR3 extends over 13 amino acids. Per germline, CDR1 MNHEY and CDR2 SVGAGI. Trimming stripped 2 bases from V and 7 bases from J, with 11 bases between. This chain's CDR3 is CASSYGDRVEAFF. The CDR3 DNA sequence: TGTGCCAGCAGTTACGGAGACCGGGTTGAAGCTTTCTTT.

The chain employs TRBV19 and TRBJ1-4; 8 positions match TRBD1. From germline, CDR1 is LNHDA and CDR2 SQIVND (reference sequence). This CDR3 has 15 residues. Unmatched junction bases numbered 5, after V lost 3 bases and J lost 5 bases. The CDR3 here is CASSIQGARNEKLFF. The CDR3 DNA reads TGTGCCAGTAGTATTCAGGGGGCTCGCAATGAAAAACTGTTTTTT.

This clone was seen a single time. This chain connects TRBV7-8 to TRBJ1-2, with 7 nucleotides matching TRBD1. The CDR3 is 15 amino acids. V shed 1 base, J shed 2 bases, and the junction held 4 bases outside the gene matches. Germline V gives CDR1 SGHVS, CDR2 FQNEAQ. The CDR3 is CASSLVTGANYGYTF. The CDR3 bases are TGTGCCAGCAGCTTAGTTACAGGGGCAAACTATGGCTACACCTTC. The full variable domain, its missing parts supplied by reference TRBV7-8 and TRBJ1-2, is GAGVSQSPRYKVAKRGQDVALRCDPISGHVSLFWYQQALGQGPEFLTYFQNEAQLDKSGLPSDRFFAERPEGSVSTLKIQRTQQEDSAVYLCASSLVTGANYGYTFGSGTRLTVV.

Only a few counts were recorded for this clone. The chain is built from TRBV19 and TRBJ2-3; D may be TRBD2 (6 bases). This CDR3 has 13 residues. Trimming removed 7 bases from V and 6 bases from J, with 14 bases in between. The germline CDR1 and CDR2 sequences are LNHDA and SQIVND (reference sequence). The CDR3 loop reads CASTEVRGDTQYF. The CDR3 coding sequence is TGTGCCAGTACCGAGGTCCGGGGGGATACGCAGTATTTT.

This sequence joins TRBV6-5 and TRBJ1-2; weak D call: TRBD1 (6 bases). CDR3 length: 14 residues. Trimming shortened V by 5 bases and J by 0 bases, and 10 bases separated the two germline ends. CDR1 and CDR2 from the germline V gene are MNHEY and SVGAGI. CDR3 nucleotides: TGTGCCAGCAGTCGACAGGCCTCTAACTATGGCTACACCTTC. Residues: CASSRQASNYGYTF.

The chain couples TRBV19 to TRBJ1-1; D not certain. V dropped 7 bases and J dropped 1 base, with 10 bases sitting between them. Germline V gives CDR1 LNHDA, CDR2 SQIVND (reference sequence). CDR3 length: 13 residues. The CDR3 nucleotides are TGTGCCAGTACCCTAGGAGCGAACACTGAAGCTTTCTTT. It yields the protein CASTLGANTEAFF.